This is a list of T cell receptor beta chains from one sample in a study of T cell responses to AZD1222 COVID-19 vaccine. The data were produced by immunoSEQ multiplex PCR, yet TCRdb's version contains in-frame clones alone and is incomplete. The sample includes 85,000 to 130,000 clones, about 94% of them seen just once. The starting material was peripheral blood, obtained on day 0 of AZD1222 vaccination. These receptors came from an adult in good health. The CDR3 runs from the conserved cysteine through the conserved F or W. D genes are given only for firm matches. Rows may omit the clone size; those that give it use once, few, many or a size class.

J gene	V gene	D gene	clone size	CDR3 DNA	CDR3 protein
TRBJ1-1	TRBV3-1/TRBV3-2	.	.	TGTGCCAGCACGGCCGGGGGATCCACTGAAGCTTTCTTT	CASTAGGSTEAFF
TRBJ1-1	TRBV10-3	.	.	TGTGCCATCAGTGAGTCGATTGATCGTTACAACACTGAAGCTTTCTTT	CAISESIDRYNTEAFF
TRBJ2-1	TRBV2	.	.	TGTGCCAGCAGGGCTTGGGGTTACAATGAGCAGTTCTTC	CASRAWGYNEQFF
TRBJ2-1	TRBV6-2/TRBV6-3	TRBD2	.	TGTGCCAGCAGTCTACGGACTAGCGGGAGGGTACGGAATGAGCAGTTCTTC	CASSLRTSGRVRNEQFF
TRBJ2-5	TRBV7-8	.	.	TGTGCCAGCAGCTTAGGCGCGATGGGGGTAGAAGAGACCCAGTACTTC	CASSLGAMGVEETQYF
TRBJ2-2	TRBV2	.	.	TGTGCCAGCGGAATGGGCACCGGGGAGCTGTTTTTT	CASGMGTGELFF
TRBJ1-5	TRBV19	.	.	TGTGCCAGTAGTCTAATGCTGGGGAATCAGCCCCAGCATTTT	CASSLMLGNQPQHF
TRBJ2-5	TRBV7-9	.	.	TGTGCCAGCAGCTTTAGAGACCCAGGGACCCAGTACTTC	CASSFRDPGTQYF
TRBJ2-7	TRBV28	TRBD2	.	TGTGCCAGCAGTCCCCACTCAGGGAGGGTCGACTCCTACGAGCAGTACTTC	CASSPHSGRVDSYEQYF
TRBJ1-1	TRBV13	.	.	TGTGCCAGCAGCTCCAGGGAGAACACTGAAGCTTTCTTT	CASSSRENTEAFF
TRBJ2-2	TRBV9	TRBD2	.	TGTGCCAGCAGCGTAAGGGGAGCGGGAGCGAACACCGGGGAGCTGTTTTTT	CASSVRGAGANTGELFF
TRBJ2-4	TRBV28	.	.	TGTGCCAGCAGTCCGGGACTCCACTTAAACATTCAGTACTTC	CASSPGLHLNIQYF
TRBJ2-1	TRBV21-1	.	.	TGTGCCAGCAGACTGGGGAACGGGCAAAGCTCCTACAATGAGCAGTTCTTC	CASRLGNGQSSYNEQFF
TRBJ2-7	TRBV11-1	TRBD2	.	TGTGCCAGCAGCAAGGGACTAGCGGGAGAGCAGTACTTC	CASSKGLAGEQYF
TRBJ2-1	TRBV11-3	.	.	TGTGCCAGCAGCTCCTCCGGATTTGAGCAGTTCTTC	CASSSSGFEQFF
TRBJ2-5	TRBV5-8	.	.	TGTGCCAGCAGCTTTGGTTCTAGTCGGGGCCAAGAGACCCAGTACTTC	CASSFGSSRGQETQYF
TRBJ2-1	TRBV6-1	TRBD2	.	TGTGCCAGCAGTGAAGTGTCCCCTTTACTAGCGGGCAGACCTAATGAGCAGTTCTTC	CASSEVSPLLAGRPNEQFF
TRBJ2-7	TRBV4-2	TRBD1	.	TGTGCCAGCAGCCAAGATGGGGGACAGGGGTCATACGAGCAGTACTTC	CASSQDGGQGSYEQYF
TRBJ1-6	TRBV2	.	.	TGTGCCAGCAGTCCCACGTCACCCCTCCACTTT	CASSPTSPLHF
TRBJ2-7	TRBV5-5	TRBD1	once	TGTGCCAGCAGGCTTCAGCAAGGACAGGTCACCTACGAGCAGTACTTC	CASRLQQGQVTYEQYF
TRBJ1-5	TRBV4-2	.	once	TGTGCCAGCAGCCAGGTACAGGGAGTACGCCAGCCCCAGCATTTT	CASSQVQGVRQPQHF
TRBJ2-1	TRBV10-1	TRBD2	.	TGCGCCAGCAGTACGGGAGGTCCCTACAATGAGCAGTTCTTC	CASSTGGPYNEQFF
TRBJ2-1	TRBV7-2	TRBD2	.	TGTGCCAGCAGCCCCTCTATAGCGGGAGTAGTGCAGTTCTTC	CASSPSIAGVVQFF
TRBJ1-6	TRBV19	.	.	TGTGCCAGTAGTATCGGGGATTCACCCCTCCACTTT	CASSIGDSPLHF
TRBJ2-1	TRBV24-1	.	.	TGTGCCACCAGTAGTACTAGTTTTGATGAGCAGTTCTTC	CATSSTSFDEQFF
TRBJ1-5	TRBV6-5	.	.	TGTGCCAGCAAACCTCCTGGACATTACAATCAGCCCCAGCATTTT	CASKPPGHYNQPQHF
TRBJ2-3	TRBV4-2	TRBD2	.	TGTGCCAGCAGCCATGGACTAGCGGGAGTCGGGGGCACGCAGTATTTT	CASSHGLAGVGGTQYF
TRBJ2-1	TRBV4-1	TRBD2	.	TGCGCCAGCAGCCAAGTTGGGACTAGCATAAATGAGCAGTTCTTC	CASSQVGTSINEQFF
TRBJ2-7	TRBV27	TRBD2	once	TGTGCCAGCAGTTCTACTAGCGGGAGTTTGAACGAGCAGTACTTC	CASSSTSGSLNEQYF
TRBJ1-1	TRBV28	.	once	TGTGCCAGCCTTCAGGCCGGGGACACTGAAGCTTTCTTT	CASLQAGDTEAFF
TRBJ2-1	TRBV18	.	.	TGTGCCAGCTCACGCCGGGACAAGTACAATGAGCAGTTCTTC	CASSRRDKYNEQFF
TRBJ2-2	TRBV19	TRBD2	.	TGTGCCAGTAAAGTCGGGAGGGCCTCCGGGGAGCTGTTTTTT	CASKVGRASGELFF
TRBJ2-7	TRBV6-2/TRBV6-3	.	few	TGTGCCAGCAGTCCAAGCGGAACCTACGAGCAGTACTTC	CASSPSGTYEQYF
TRBJ1-5	TRBV6-5	.	.	TGTGCCAGCAGTTACTCGGCCGGTAATCAGCCCCAGCATTTT	CASSYSAGNQPQHF
TRBJ2-5	TRBV6-2/TRBV6-3	TRBD1	.	TGTGCCAGCAGTCCACTACAGGGGCAACAAGAGACCCAGTACTTC	CASSPLQGQQETQYF
TRBJ1-2	TRBV5-4	.	.	TGTGCCAGCAGCTTGGTGGCAGGTGTCTATGGCTACACCTTC	CASSLVAGVYGYTF